These 32 T cell receptor beta chains originate from one sample sequenced in a study of blood T cell repertoires in COVID-19. TCRdb's copy holds only in-frame clones and misses some; the assay was immunoSEQ multiplex PCR. This sample has 45,000 to 65,000 clones, with 89% found just once. The sequenced sample was peripheral blood. These receptor sequences come from an elderly man with active or convalescent COVID-19.

V and J are TRBV19 and TRBJ2-7; a weak D match, TRBD1 (7 bases). Per germline, CDR1 LNHDA and CDR2 SQIVND (reference sequence). The CDR3 length is 14 residues. The ends were cut back, 5 bases at V and 3 bases at J, with 14 bases in the middle. CDR3 sequence (DNA): TGTGCCAGTAGTTCAGGGGGAGGAGTCTACGAGCAGTACTTC. Residues: CASSSGGGVYEQYF.

V usage is TRBV28 and J usage is TRBJ1-2; D is possibly TRBD1 (6 bases). The germline V gene encodes CDR1 MDHEN and CDR2 SYDVKM. The CDR3 sequence is 14 residues long. V was pared by 6 bases and J by 5 bases, with 16 bases between. CDR3 coding DNA: TGTGCCAGCAGGAGAGGGGGTTACCAATATGGCTACACCTTC. Amino acids: CASRRGGYQYGYTF.

V is TRBV7-2 and J is TRBJ1-1; TRBD1 matches 10 bases. The CDR3 runs to 16 residues. Trimming cost V 5 bases and J 0 bases; bases outside gene matches: 6. Germline V gives CDR1 SGHTA, CDR2 FQGNSA. The CDR3: CASSPRDRGLNTEAFF. The CDR3 DNA reads as TGTGCCAGCAGCCCCCGGGACAGGGGCCTGAACACTGAAGCTTTCTTT.

The chain is built from TRBV2 and TRBJ2-1; the match to TRBD2 covers 7 bases. The CDR3 covers 16 residues. The V segment lost 3 bases and the J segment 0 bases; nucleotides outside the gene matches: 5. CDR1 and CDR2 (germline): SNHLY, FYNNEI. CDR3 DNA: TGTGCCAGCAGTGAGAATAGCGGGTTCTCCTACAATGAGCAGTTCTTC. Its translation is CASSENSGFSYNEQFF.

The chain combines TRBV6-6 with TRBJ2-1, with 8 bases that match TRBD2. V shed 5 bases, J shed 2 bases, and the junction held 8 bases outside the gene matches. Germline CDR1 is MNHNY and CDR2 is SVGAGI (reference sequence). CDR3 length: 16 residues. This chain's CDR3 is CASSPESSGAYNEQFF. The DNA of the CDR3 is TGTGCCAGCAGTCCCGAGAGTAGCGGGGCCTACAATGAGCAGTTCTTC.

The J gene is TRBJ2-7, the V gene TRBV5-1, with 7 nucleotides matching TRBD1. CDR1 SGHRS and CDR2 YFSETQ come from the germline V gene. V trimming: 1 base; J trimming: 7 bases; junction bases outside the gene matches: 8. CDR3 length equals 14 residues. The CDR3 nucleotides are TGCGCCAGCAGCTTGTCCGGCAGGGGGAGTGAGCAGTACTTC. Encoded protein: CASSLSGRGSEQYF.

The V gene is TRBV7-2, the J gene TRBJ2-1; TRBD1 aligns across 7 bases. CDR1 SGHTA and CDR2 FQGNSA come from the germline V gene. The CDR3 sequence is 13 residues long. J gave up 5 bases and V 5 bases, and 3 bases lay outside the gene matches. The CDR3 here is CASSKGANNEQFF. The CDR3, as DNA: TGTGCCAGCAGCAAGGGGGCCAACAATGAGCAGTTCTTC.

This chain links TRBV11-2 with TRBJ2-7; TRBD1 aligns across 9 bases. The germline gives CDR1 SGHAT, CDR2 FQNNGV. J lost 4 bases, V lost 0 bases, and 13 bases had no gene match. The CDR3 is made up of 18 amino acids. CDR3 region: CASSLDKGPGTGTYEQYF. The CDR3 nucleotides are TGTGCCAGCAGCTTAGATAAGGGCCCGGGGACAGGGACGTACGAGCAGTACTTC. Full variable domain (rest looked up from reference TRBV11-2 and TRBJ2-7): EAGVAQSPRYKIIEKRQSVAFWCNPISGHATLYWYQQILGQGPKLLIQFQNNGVVDDSQLPKDRFSAERLKGVDSTLKIQPAKLEDSAVYLCASSLDKGPGTGTYEQYFGPGTRLTVT.

This clone was seen only once. The rearrangement uses TRBV5-1 and TRBJ2-2; 7 bases match TRBD2. The J segment lost 6 bases and the V segment lost 4 bases, leaving 6 bases of the junction unmatched. CDR3 length equals 14 residues. Germline V lookup: CDR1 SGHRS, CDR2 YFSETQ. The CDR3 loop is CASSEGGPAGELFF. The CDR3 region has the DNA TGCGCCAGCAGCGAGGGAGGGCCAGCCGGGGAGCTGTTTTTT.

This clone was picked up one time. The V call is TRBV28, the J call TRBJ2-5, with 7 bases fitting TRBD1. J gave up 5 bases and V 5 bases, and 14 bases lay outside the gene matches. Germline lookup yields CDR1 MDHEN and CDR2 SYDVKM. This CDR3 has 16 amino acids. The CDR3: CASSLGVAGGRETQYF. The CDR3 DNA sequence: TGTGCCAGCAGTCTCGGAGTGGCAGGGGGTAGGGAGACCCAGTACTTC.

The V gene is TRBV19, the J gene TRBJ1-5; maybe TRBD1 (6 bases). Germline lookup yields CDR1 LNHDA and CDR2 SQIVND (reference sequence). The CDR3 is made up of 15 amino acids. Deletions cut 4 bases from V and 3 bases from J, with 13 bases between. The CDR3: CASSTTGNPNQPQHF. The CDR3 bases are TGTGCCAGTAGTACCACAGGGAATCCCAATCAGCCCCAGCATTTT.

V is TRBV30 and J is TRBJ1-2, with 10 positions matching TRBD1. CDR3 length: 13 residues. The ends lost 6 bases at V and 2 bases at J; junction bases unmatched: 3. Germline lookup yields CDR1 GTSNPN and CDR2 SVGIG (reference sequence). As DNA, the CDR3 is TGTGCCTGTTCGGGACAGGGGAACTATGGCTACACCTTC. It yields the protein CACSGQGNYGYTF.

The genes are TRBV30 and TRBJ1-5, with unresolved D. V lost 3 bases and J lost 10, with 16 bases in between. CDR3 length equals 13 residues. Germline CDR1 GTSNPN, CDR2 SVGIG (reference sequence). The DNA of the CDR3 is TGTGCCTGGAGCGACTCGGCAAATGGCCCCCAGCATTTT. It codes for CAWSDSANGPQHF.

This chain joins TRBV6-5 and TRBJ1-2, with D perhaps matching TRBD1 (5 bases). Deletions cut 5 bases from V and 5 bases from J, with 18 bases between. Germline CDR1 and CDR2: MNHEY and SVGAGI. The CDR3 has 15 residues. CDR3 DNA: TGTGCCAGCAGTCCCCGGGGGAGTAGGAGGTATGGCTACACCTTC. Translation: CASSPRGSRRYGYTF.

The chain is built from TRBV11-2 and TRBJ1-2; 7 nucleotides align to TRBD1. The CDR3 totals 15 residues. The junction had 11 bases not matched to a gene; V was cut back by 5 bases and J by 5 bases. Germline lookup yields CDR1 SGHAT and CDR2 FQNNGV. The CDR3 is CASSPRTGHGYGYTF. CDR3 nucleotides: TGTGCCAGCAGCCCCAGGACAGGCCACGGGTATGGCTACACCTTC. Complete variable domain (other parts from reference TRBV11-2 and TRBJ1-2): EAGVAQSPRYKIIEKRQSVAFWCNPISGHATLYWYQQILGQGPKLLIQFQNNGVVDDSQLPKDRFSAERLKGVDSTLKIQPAKLEDSAVYLCASSPRTGHGYGYTFGSGTRLTVV.

This clone occurred once. The rearrangement joins TRBV27 to TRBJ2-2; 10 bases match TRBD2. This CDR3 is built from 14 residues. Germline V gives CDR1 MNHEY, CDR2 SMNVEV (reference sequence). V shed 5 bases and J 8 bases; nucleotides not matched to a gene: 5. The CDR3 here is CASSSGRAMGELFF. The CDR3 region has the DNA TGTGCCAGCAGTAGCGGGAGGGCCATGGGGGAGCTGTTTTTT.

The gene calls are TRBV11-2 and TRBJ1-4; tentatively, D is TRBD1 (6 bases). The V end lost 0 bases, the J end lost 7 bases, and 12 bases lay between the germline ends. The CDR3 consists of 15 residues. CDR1 and CDR2 (germline): SGHAT, FQNNGV. As DNA, the CDR3 is TGTGCCAGCAGCTTAGACGGCGGGGGCGGTGAAAAACTGTTTTTT. This gives the protein CASSLDGGGGEKLFF.

The chain recombines TRBV4-3 with TRBJ2-3, with D possibly being TRBD2 (5 bases). The CDR3 covers 15 residues. With 3 bases removed from V and 2 bases from J, the gap between germline ends came to 12 bases. CDR1 is LGHNA, CDR2 YSLEER, per germline. CDR3 sequence reads: CASSHTTGYTDTQYF. CDR3 DNA: TGCGCCAGCAGCCATACAACGGGGTACACAGATACGCAGTATTTT.

The sample holds one count of this clone. V gene TRBV30 combines with J gene TRBJ1-5; D is possibly TRBD1 (5 bases). V was pared by 2 bases and J by 7 bases, with 15 bases between. CDR1 GTSNPN and CDR2 SVGIG come from the germline V gene (reference sequence). CDR3 length equals 14 residues. CDR3 in amino acids: CAWSIQGFKQPQHF. In DNA, the CDR3 is TGTGCCTGGAGTATCCAGGGCTTTAAACAGCCCCAGCATTTT.

The chain joins TRBV7-2 to TRBJ1-2; TRBD1 is a possible D gene (6 bases). With 2 bases removed from V and 3 bases from J, the gap between germline ends came to 13 bases. The germline CDR1 and CDR2 sequences are SGHTA and FQGNSA. The CDR3 totals 15 residues. As DNA, the CDR3 is TGTGCCAGCAGCTTACGGGACAAACGCGACTATGGCTACACCTTC. Protein: CASSLRDKRDYGYTF.

The chain couples TRBV11-2 to TRBJ1-6; 9 bases fit TRBD1. The CDR3 has 15 residues. Germline CDR1 and CDR2: SGHAT and FQNNGV. V gave up 5 bases and J gave up 10 bases; unmatched junction bases: 9. The CDR3 DNA sequence: TGTGCCAGCAGCCCCGGACAGGGGTTTTTCTCACCCCTCCACTTT. This gives the protein CASSPGQGFFSPLHF.

This sequence joins TRBV27 and TRBJ1-1; TRBD1 agrees at 8 bases. The ends lost 7 bases at V and 4 bases at J; junction bases unmatched: 5. The V gene's germline CDR1 is MNHEY and CDR2 SMNVEV (reference sequence). CDR3 length: 13 residues. The CDR3 spells CASIRQGSTEAFF. CDR3 DNA sequence: TGTGCCAGCATCAGACAGGGGTCCACTGAAGCTTTCTTT.

This clone was detected only once. The chain uses TRBV9 and TRBJ2-3; 7 nucleotides agree with TRBD1. J was trimmed by 3 bases and V by 0 bases; bases with no gene match: 4. Germline-derived CDR1 and CDR2 are SGDLS and YYNGEE. The CDR3 contains 15 residues. The CDR3 reads CASSVEQGITDTQYF. The CDR3 nucleotides are TGTGCCAGCAGCGTAGAACAGGGGATAACAGATACGCAGTATTTT.

In its sample, this clone was seen once. This chain joins TRBV30 and TRBJ1-5; D call uncertain. Trimming took 0 bases from V and 2 from J, leaving 14 bases between them. Germline V CDR1 and CDR2: GTSNPN, SVGIG (reference sequence). The length of the CDR3 is 16 residues. The CDR3 DNA is TGTGCCTGGAGTGTCTCTCGAGAGAGAGGCAATCAGCCCCAGCATTTT. It yields the protein CAWSVSRERGNQPQHF.

This clone was seen more than once but under ten times. This chain joins TRBV3-1 (or the pseudogene TRBV3-2) and TRBJ2-3; TRBD2 aligns across 14 bases. The CDR3 has 17 residues. In germline, CDR1 is LGHDT, CDR2 YNNKEL (reference sequence). Trimming cost V 3 bases and J 6 bases; bases outside gene matches: 8. Here the CDR3 reads CASSQGTSGGPQDTQYF. CDR3 sequence (DNA): TGTGCCAGCAGCCAGGGGACTAGCGGGGGACCACAGGATACGCAGTATTTT.

The chain recombines TRBV5-6 with TRBJ2-3, with 11 bases fitting TRBD1. Looked up from germline, CDR1 is SGHDT and CDR2 is YYEEEE. The CDR3 contains 14 residues. Unmatched junction bases numbered 2, after V lost 3 bases and J lost 5 bases. The CDR3 DNA follows: TGTGCCAGCAGCTGGGGACAGGGGGTAGATACGCAGTATTTT. Translating it yields CASSWGQGVDTQYF. Based on the CDR3 plus reference TRBV5-6 and TRBJ2-3, the full variable domain is DAGVTQSPTHLIKTRGQQVTLRCSPKSGHDTVSWYQQALGQGPQFIFQYYEEEERQRGNFPDRFSGHQFPNYSSELNVNALLLGDSALYLCASSWGQGVDTQYFGPGTRLTVL.

The rearrangement joins TRBV7-3 to TRBJ2-3; maybe TRBD1 (5 bases). With 4 bases removed from V and 3 bases from J, the gap between germline ends came to 5 bases. This CDR3 contains 12 residues. Germline CDR1 and CDR2: SGHTA and FQGTGA. The CDR3 reads CASSSGTDTQYF. The CDR3 DNA reads as TGTGCCAGCAGCTCAGGGACAGATACGCAGTATTTT.

This rearrangement joins TRBV6-1 to TRBJ1-2; D not certain. This CDR3 comprises 15 residues. V was clipped by 2 bases and J by 0 bases, with 10 bases between them. Germline-derived CDR1 and CDR2 are MNHNS and SASEGT. In nucleotides, the CDR3 is TGTGCCAGCAGTGAACTCACAGCAGCTAACTATGGCTACACCTTC. Its translation: CASSELTAANYGYTF.

Written as DNA, the CDR3 is TGCGCCAGCAGCCAAGAACTTACTGGCGGGGGAACTAATGAAAAACTGTTTTTT. Its protein product is CASSQELTGGGTNEKLFF. The rearrangement links TRBV4-3 to TRBJ1-4; TRBD1 is a possible D gene (5 bases). The germline gives CDR1 LGHNA, CDR2 YSLEER. The CDR3 consists of 18 residues. Trimming removed 0 bases from V and 1 base from J, with 15 bases in between.

This rearrangement joins TRBV20-1 to TRBJ1-2; 8 bases agree with TRBD1. Trimming cost V 4 bases and J 3 bases; bases outside gene matches: 10. The CDR3 totals 15 residues. Germline V gene data show CDR1 as DFQATT and CDR2 as SNEGSKA (reference sequence). CDR3 bases: TGCAGTGCTACTGAGGCGACAGGGGAGGACTATGGCTACACCTTC. Its translation: CSATEATGEDYGYTF.

The chain recombines TRBV5-4 with TRBJ2-3, with 7 nucleotides matching TRBD2. Germline-derived CDR1 and CDR2 are SGHNT and YYREEE (reference sequence). Trimming cost V 0 bases and J 3 bases; bases outside gene matches: 4. This CDR3 region has 15 residues. CDR3 in amino acids: CASSLAGRVTDTQYF. For the CDR3, the DNA is TGTGCCAGCAGCTTGGCTGGGAGGGTGACAGATACGCAGTATTTT.

The genes are TRBV19 and TRBJ2-2; D unclear. This CDR3 is 14 amino acids long. Trimming took off 4 bases at V and 3 bases at J, with 9 bases between the two ends. Germline values: CDR1 LNHDA, CDR2 SQIVND (reference sequence). The CDR3 nucleotides read TGTGCCAGTAGTACCAATCAGTACACCGGGGAGCTGTTTTTT. This sequence encodes CASSTNQYTGELFF.